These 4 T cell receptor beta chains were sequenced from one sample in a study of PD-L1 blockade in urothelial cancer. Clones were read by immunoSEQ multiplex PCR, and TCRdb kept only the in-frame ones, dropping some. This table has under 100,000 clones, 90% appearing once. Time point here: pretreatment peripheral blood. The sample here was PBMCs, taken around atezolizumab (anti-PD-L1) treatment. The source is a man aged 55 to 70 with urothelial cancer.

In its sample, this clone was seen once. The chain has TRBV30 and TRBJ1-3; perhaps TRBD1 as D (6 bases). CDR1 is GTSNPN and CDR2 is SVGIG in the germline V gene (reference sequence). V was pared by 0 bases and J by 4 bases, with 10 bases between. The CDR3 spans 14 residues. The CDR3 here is CAWSVGTGGNTIYF. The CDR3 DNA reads TGTGCCTGGAGTGTAGGCACAGGGGGAAACACCATATATTTT.

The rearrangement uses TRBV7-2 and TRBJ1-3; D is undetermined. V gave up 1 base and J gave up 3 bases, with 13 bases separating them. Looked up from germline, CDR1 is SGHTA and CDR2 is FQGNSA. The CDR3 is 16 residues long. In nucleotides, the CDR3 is TGTGCCAGCAGCTTAGAATCCCTCCGAGGTGGAAACACCATATATTTT. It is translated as CASSLESLRGGNTIYF. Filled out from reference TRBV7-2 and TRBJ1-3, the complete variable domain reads GAGVSQSPSNKVTEKGKDVELRCDPISGHTALYWYRQSLGQGLEFLIYFQGNSAPDKSGLPSDRFSAERTGGSVSTLTIQRTQQEDSAVYLCASSLESLRGGNTIYFGEGSWLTVV.

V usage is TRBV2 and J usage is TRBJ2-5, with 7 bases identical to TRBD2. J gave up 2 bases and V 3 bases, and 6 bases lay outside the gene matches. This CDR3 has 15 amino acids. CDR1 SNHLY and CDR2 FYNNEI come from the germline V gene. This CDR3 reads CASSDVSGIQETQYF. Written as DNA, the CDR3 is TGTGCCAGCAGTGATGTCAGCGGGATTCAAGAGACCCAGTACTTC.

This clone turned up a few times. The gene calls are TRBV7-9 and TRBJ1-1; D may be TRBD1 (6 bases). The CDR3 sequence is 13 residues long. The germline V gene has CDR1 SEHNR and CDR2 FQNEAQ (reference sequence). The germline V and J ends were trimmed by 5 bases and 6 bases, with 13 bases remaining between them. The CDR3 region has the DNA TGTGCCAGCAGCGCCACAGGGAGCGCTGAAGCTTTCTTT. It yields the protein CASSATGSAEAFF.